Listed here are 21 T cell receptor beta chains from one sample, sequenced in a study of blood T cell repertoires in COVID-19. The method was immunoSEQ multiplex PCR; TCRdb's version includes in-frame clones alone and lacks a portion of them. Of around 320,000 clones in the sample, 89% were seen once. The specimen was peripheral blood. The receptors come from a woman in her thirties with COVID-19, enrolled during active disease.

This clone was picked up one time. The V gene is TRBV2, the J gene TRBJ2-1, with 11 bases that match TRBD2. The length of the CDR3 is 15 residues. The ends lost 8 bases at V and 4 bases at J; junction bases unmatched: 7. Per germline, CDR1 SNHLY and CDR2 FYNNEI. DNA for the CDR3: TGTGCCAGCTATAAAACTAGCGGGGGATACAATGAGCAGTTCTTC. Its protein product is CASYKTSGGYNEQFF.

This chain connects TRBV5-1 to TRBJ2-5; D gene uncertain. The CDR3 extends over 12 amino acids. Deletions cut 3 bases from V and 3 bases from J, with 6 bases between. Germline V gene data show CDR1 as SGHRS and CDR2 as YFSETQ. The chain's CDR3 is CASSYSKETQYF. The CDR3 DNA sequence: TGCGCCAGCAGCTACTCAAAAGAGACCCAGTACTTC.

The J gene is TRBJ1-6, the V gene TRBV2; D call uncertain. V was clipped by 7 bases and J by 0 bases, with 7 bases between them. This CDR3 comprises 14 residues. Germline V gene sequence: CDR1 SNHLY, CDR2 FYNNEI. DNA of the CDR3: TGTGCCAGCATCCTTAGCTCCTATAATTCACCCCTCCACTTT. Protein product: CASILSSYNSPLHF.

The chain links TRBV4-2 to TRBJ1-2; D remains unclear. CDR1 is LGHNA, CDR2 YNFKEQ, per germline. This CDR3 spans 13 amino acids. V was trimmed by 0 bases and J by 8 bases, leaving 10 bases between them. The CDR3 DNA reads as TGTGCCAGCAGCCAAGATCTCGAGGTGGGCTACACCTTC. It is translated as CASSQDLEVGYTF.

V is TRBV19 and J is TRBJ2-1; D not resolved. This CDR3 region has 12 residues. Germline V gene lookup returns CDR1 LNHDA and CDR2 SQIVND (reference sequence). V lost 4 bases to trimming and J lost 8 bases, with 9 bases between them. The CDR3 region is CASSTRADEQFF. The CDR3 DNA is TGTGCCAGTAGTACCCGAGCCGATGAGCAGTTCTTC.

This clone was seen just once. The CDR3, as DNA: TGTGCCAGCAGTCCCCGCAGGGTGGCGGGCTACACCTTC. It is translated as CASSPRRVAGYTF. The gene calls are TRBV27 and TRBJ1-2, with a weak D call TRBD1 (5 bases). Germline CDR1 reads MNHEY; CDR2 reads SMNVEV (reference sequence). The CDR3 is 13 amino acids. V lost 5 bases and J lost 8, with 15 bases in between.

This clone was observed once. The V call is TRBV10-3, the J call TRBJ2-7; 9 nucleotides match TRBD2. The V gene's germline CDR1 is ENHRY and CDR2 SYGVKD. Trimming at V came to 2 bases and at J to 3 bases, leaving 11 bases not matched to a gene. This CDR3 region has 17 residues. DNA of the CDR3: TGTGCCATCAGTGAGGGGCTAGCGGGGAGGGACCTCTACGAGCAGTACTTC. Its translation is CAISEGLAGRDLYEQYF.

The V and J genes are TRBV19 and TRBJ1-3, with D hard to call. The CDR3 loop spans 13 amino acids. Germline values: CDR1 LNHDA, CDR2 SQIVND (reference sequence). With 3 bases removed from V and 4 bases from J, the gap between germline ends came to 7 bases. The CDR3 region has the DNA TGTGCCAGTAGTATCGTTATCGGAAACACCATATATTTT. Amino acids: CASSIVIGNTIYF.

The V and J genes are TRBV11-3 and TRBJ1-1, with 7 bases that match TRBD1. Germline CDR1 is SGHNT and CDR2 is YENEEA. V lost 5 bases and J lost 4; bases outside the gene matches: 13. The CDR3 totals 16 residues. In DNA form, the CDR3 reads TGTGCCAGCAGCCCGGGACAGAACATAAAAGGCACTGAAGCTTTCTTT. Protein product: CASSPGQNIKGTEAFF.

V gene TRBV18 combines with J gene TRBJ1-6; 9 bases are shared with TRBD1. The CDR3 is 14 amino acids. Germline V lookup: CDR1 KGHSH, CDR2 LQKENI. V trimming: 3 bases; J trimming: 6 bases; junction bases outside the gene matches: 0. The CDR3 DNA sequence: TGTGCCAGCTCACCGGGACAGGGTAATTCACCCCTCCACTTT. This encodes CASSPGQGNSPLHF.

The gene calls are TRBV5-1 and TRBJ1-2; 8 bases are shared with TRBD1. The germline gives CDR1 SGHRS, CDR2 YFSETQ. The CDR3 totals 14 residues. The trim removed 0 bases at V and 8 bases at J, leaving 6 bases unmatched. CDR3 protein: CASSLEGQGYGYTF. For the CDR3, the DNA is TGCGCCAGCAGCTTGGAAGGACAGGGTTACGGCTACACCTTC.

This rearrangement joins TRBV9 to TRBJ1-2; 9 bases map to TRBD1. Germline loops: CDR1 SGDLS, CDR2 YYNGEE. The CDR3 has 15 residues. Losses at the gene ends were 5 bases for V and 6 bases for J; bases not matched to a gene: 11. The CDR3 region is CASSRNLGQGDGYTF. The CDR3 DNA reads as TGTGCCAGCAGTCGCAACCTGGGACAGGGCGATGGCTACACCTTC. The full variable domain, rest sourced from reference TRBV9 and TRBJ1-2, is DSGVTQTPKHLITATGQRVTLRCSPRSGDLSVYWYQQSLDQGLQFLIQYYNGEERAKGNILERFSAQQFPDLHSELNLSSLELGDSALYFCASSRNLGQGDGYTFGSGTRLTVV.

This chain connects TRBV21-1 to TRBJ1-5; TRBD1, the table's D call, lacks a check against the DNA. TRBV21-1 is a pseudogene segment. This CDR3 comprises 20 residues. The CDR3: CASSKEECEPGQGCNQPQHF. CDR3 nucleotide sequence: TGTGCCAGCAGCAAAGAGGAGTGTGAGCCAGGACAGGGCTGCAATCAGCCCCAGCATTTT.

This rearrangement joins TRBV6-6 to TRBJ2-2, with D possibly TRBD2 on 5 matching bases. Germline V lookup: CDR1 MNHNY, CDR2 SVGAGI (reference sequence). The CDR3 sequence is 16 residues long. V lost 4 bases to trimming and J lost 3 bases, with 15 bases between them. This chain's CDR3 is CASSSVGVGDTGELFF. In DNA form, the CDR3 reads TGTGCCAGCAGTTCGGTGGGAGTCGGGGACACCGGGGAGCTGTTTTTT.

The CDR3 protein is CASAVRPGSNQPQHF. In DNA, the CDR3 is TGTGCCAGCGCCGTGCGACCAGGAAGCAATCAGCCCCAGCATTTT. The genes are TRBV5-4 and TRBJ1-5; D remains ambiguous. Germline V gene sequence: CDR1 SGHNT, CDR2 YYREEE (reference sequence). Trimming stripped 7 bases from V and 1 base from J, with 15 bases between. The CDR3 totals 15 residues.

The CDR3 loop is CASSSRLLEQFF. The DNA for the CDR3 is TGTGCCAGCAGCTCACGACTGCTCGAGCAGTTCTTC. The rearrangement links TRBV13 to TRBJ2-1, with unresolved D. The CDR3 consists of 12 residues. Germline V gene sequence: CDR1 PRHDT, CDR2 FYEKMQ (reference sequence). V was shortened by 4 bases and J by 10 bases, with 11 bases between the two germline ends.

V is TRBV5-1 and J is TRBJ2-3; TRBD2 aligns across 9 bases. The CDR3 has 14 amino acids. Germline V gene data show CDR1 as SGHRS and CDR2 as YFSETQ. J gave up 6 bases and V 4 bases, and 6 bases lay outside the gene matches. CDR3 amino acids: CASSAGLAKDTQYF. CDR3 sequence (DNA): TGCGCCAGCAGCGCGGGACTAGCAAAGGATACGCAGTATTTT.

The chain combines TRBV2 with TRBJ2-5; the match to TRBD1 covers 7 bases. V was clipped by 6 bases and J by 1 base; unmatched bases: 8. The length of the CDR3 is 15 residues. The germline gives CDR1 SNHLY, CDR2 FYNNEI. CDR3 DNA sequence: TGTGCCAGCAGAAGTGGACAGGCGCCCCAAGAGACCCAGTACTTC. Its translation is CASRSGQAPQETQYF.

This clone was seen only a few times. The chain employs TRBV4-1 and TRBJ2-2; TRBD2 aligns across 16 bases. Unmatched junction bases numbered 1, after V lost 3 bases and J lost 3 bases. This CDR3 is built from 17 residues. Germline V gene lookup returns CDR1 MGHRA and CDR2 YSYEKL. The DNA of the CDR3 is TGCGCCAGCAGCCAGGGACTAGCGGGGGGGGACACCGGGGAGCTGTTTTTT. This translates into CASSQGLAGGDTGELFF.

The CDR3, as DNA: TGTGCCACCAGTGATTTGCAAAGGGGCGTAGGATATGGCTACACCTTC. Residues: CATSDLQRGVGYGYTF. This sequence joins TRBV24-1 and TRBJ1-2; TRBD1 might be the D (5 bases). CDR1 is KGHDR, CDR2 SFDVKD, per germline. The CDR3 extends over 16 amino acids. With 0 bases removed from V and 5 bases from J, the gap between germline ends came to 15 bases.

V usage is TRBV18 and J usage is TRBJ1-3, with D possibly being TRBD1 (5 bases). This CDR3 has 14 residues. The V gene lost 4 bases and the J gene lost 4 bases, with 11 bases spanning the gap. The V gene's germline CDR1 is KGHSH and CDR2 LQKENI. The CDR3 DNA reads TGTGCCAGCTCACTTGGGGCCCGGGGAAACACCATATATTTT. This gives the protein CASSLGARGNTIYF.